These 15 T cell receptor beta chains were sequenced from one sample in a study of cytomegalovirus exposure and HLA in healthy donors. In the PCR, 60 Vbeta and 13 Jbeta primers were used. Repertoires were generated with immunoSEQ multiplex PCR, while TCRdb's copy carries only in-frame clones and drops some. This table holds fewer than 200,000 clones, around 80% found once. The sample taken for sequencing was PBMCs. The receptors here all came from a woman aged 40 to 50 in good health and CMV-seronegative.

In this sample, this clone turned up once. The rearrangement joins TRBV18 to TRBJ2-5, with 8 bases that match TRBD2. CDR1 is KGHSH and CDR2 is LQKENI in the germline V gene. This CDR3 comprises 15 residues. The V segment lost 3 bases and the J segment 5 bases; nucleotides outside the gene matches: 8. In DNA form, the CDR3 reads TGTGCCAGCTCACCTCCGGGACTAGTGGGGGAGACCCAGTACTTC. The encoded protein is CASSPPGLVGETQYF.

V is TRBV30 and J is TRBJ1-2; 7 bases fit TRBD1. CDR3 length equals 14 residues. The V gene end was trimmed by 0 bases and the J gene end by 0 bases; junction bases not matched to a gene: 1. Germline V gene sequence: CDR1 GTSNPN, CDR2 SVGIG (reference sequence). The CDR3 is CAWSVGQANYGYTF. In nucleotides, the CDR3 is TGTGCCTGGAGTGTCGGACAGGCTAACTATGGCTACACCTTC.

V is TRBV6-5 and J is TRBJ1-1; no clear D. Germline V gene data show CDR1 as MNHEY and CDR2 as SVGAGI. This CDR3 comprises 14 residues. The V gene lost 0 bases and the J gene lost 1 base, with 6 bases spanning the gap. The DNA of the CDR3 is TGTGCCAGCAGTTACTCCTCTCGGAACACTGAAGCTTTCTTT. This encodes CASSYSSRNTEAFF.

This sequence joins TRBV27 and TRBJ2-5, with 8 bases identical to TRBD2. Germline CDR1 MNHEY, CDR2 SMNVEV (reference sequence). V was clipped by 4 bases and J by 8 bases; unmatched bases: 15. This CDR3 is 16 amino acids long. CDR3 region: CASSSSGGSGPRTQYF. In nucleotides, the CDR3 is TGTGCCAGCAGTTCGTCGGGGGGGAGCGGCCCAAGAACCCAGTACTTC.

The rearrangement joins TRBV10-3 to TRBJ2-1; the match to TRBD2 covers 9 bases. The germline V gene has CDR1 ENHRY and CDR2 SYGVKD. The CDR3 length is 17 residues. J gave up 5 bases and V 6 bases, and 14 bases lay outside the gene matches. The chain's CDR3 is CAIRSDSGGGFNNEQFF. The CDR3 nucleotides read TGTGCCATCAGGTCCGATAGCGGGGGCGGTTTCAACAATGAGCAGTTCTTC.

The V call is TRBV7-2, the J call TRBJ1-2; D is possibly TRBD1 (5 bases). V lost 4 bases and J lost 10, with 13 bases in between. The CDR3 loop spans 12 amino acids. The germline CDR1 and CDR2 sequences are SGHTA and FQGNSA. The CDR3 region is CASSSARVDYTF. In nucleotides, the CDR3 is TGTGCCAGCAGCTCCGCCAGGGTGGACTACACCTTC.

The chain carries TRBV10-3 and TRBJ1-1, with 9 bases identical to TRBD1. The CDR3 is 14 amino acids. Germline CDR1 is ENHRY and CDR2 is SYGVKD. V lost 7 bases and J lost 4; bases outside the gene matches: 7. The CDR3 coding sequence is TGTGCCATCACCTCCGGGACAGGGCGCACTGAAGCTTTCTTT. Encoded protein: CAITSGTGRTEAFF.

This clone occurred many times. This chain joins TRBV6-1 and TRBJ2-7; D gene uncertain. Germline CDR1 is MNHNS and CDR2 is SASEGT. The CDR3 sequence is 13 residues long. V gave up 0 bases and J gave up 4 bases, with 7 bases separating them. In DNA form, the CDR3 reads TGTGCCAGCAGTGAAGCGGCACGATACGAGCAGTACTTC. Encoded protein: CASSEAARYEQYF.

V is TRBV27 and J is TRBJ2-7, with 7 nucleotides matching TRBD2. The CDR3 consists of 16 residues. The trim removed 5 bases at V and 4 bases at J, leaving 14 bases unmatched. CDR1 is MNHEY, CDR2 SMNVEV, per germline (reference sequence). The CDR3 DNA is TGTGCCAGCAGTCCCACCCCGCAGGGAGGGAAGTACGAGCAGTACTTC. Protein: CASSPTPQGGKYEQYF.

This chain uses TRBV6-5 with TRBJ2-7, with a weak D call TRBD1 (6 bases). V lost 2 bases and J lost 0, with 14 bases in between. Looked up from germline, CDR1 is MNHEY and CDR2 is SVGAGI. The CDR3 runs to 16 residues. As DNA, the CDR3 is TGTGCCAGCAGTTACAGTTGGGACAAGATCTCCTACGAGCAGTACTTC. It translates to CASSYSWDKISYEQYF.

This clone was seen a single time. The chain carries TRBV7-8 and TRBJ1-6, with a possible D match to TRBD1 (6 bases). Trimming cost V 4 bases and J 8 bases, with 27 bases left between them. CDR1 is SGHVS, CDR2 FQNEAQ, per germline. This CDR3 is built from 19 residues. The CDR3 coding sequence is TGTGCCAGCAGCTCGGGAGGGACACCAAGGTCTCGGGCCTATTCACCCCTCCACTTT. This sequence encodes CASSSGGTPRSRAYSPLHF.

For the CDR3, the DNA is TGTGCCAGCAGCCAGGGGGCCTACGAGCAGTACTTC. Protein: CASSQGAYEQYF. This chain links TRBV6-5 with TRBJ2-7; 7 nucleotides line up with TRBD1. The trim removed 6 bases at V and 2 bases at J, leaving 1 base unmatched. Germline V gene data show CDR1 as MNHEY and CDR2 as SVGAGI. This CDR3 region has 12 residues.

The rearrangement links TRBV9 to TRBJ1-4; 9 nucleotides line up with TRBD1. In germline, CDR1 is SGDLS, CDR2 YYNGEE. The CDR3 is 14 residues long. With 4 bases clipped from V and 7 bases from J, the junction kept 5 bases outside the gene matches. CDR3 DNA: TGTGCCAGCAGCTCGGGACAGGGAAGTGAAAAACTGTTTTTT. Translated, it gives CASSSGQGSEKLFF.

V and J are TRBV5-1 and TRBJ1-2; 7 nucleotides align to TRBD1. Germline-derived CDR1 and CDR2 are SGHRS and YFSETQ. This CDR3 region has 16 residues. V lost 7 bases, J lost 4 bases, and 16 bases stayed unmatched. The CDR3 DNA reads as TGCGCCAGCGGCCATGGACAGGCTTGGATGTCCTATGGCTACACCTTC. Translated: CASGHGQAWMSYGYTF.

J is TRBJ2-7 and V is TRBV12-2; the table gives TRBD2 as D, unverified against the DNA. TRBV12-2 constitutes a pseudogene. The CDR3 length is 15 residues. This CDR3 reads CASRKRTSGPYEQYF. The DNA of the CDR3 is TGTGCAAGTCGCAAACGGACTAGCGGACCCTACGAGCAGTACTTC.